These 5 T cell receptor beta chains were all obtained from the same sample, sequenced in a study of blood T cell repertoires in COVID-19. The repertoire was sequenced with immunoSEQ multiplex PCR; TCRdb's copy has only in-frame clones and lacks some. The repertoire holds 250,000 to 300,000 clones, with over 70% as singletons. The specimen was peripheral blood. The receptor set was obtained from a woman between 65 and 79 years old with COVID-19, enrolled during active disease.

This clone was seen once. This chain's CDR3 is CASSLLFRQGGNQPQHF. The CDR3 bases are TGTGCCAGCAGCTTGTTGTTCCGACAGGGTGGCAATCAGCCCCAGCATTTT. This chain joins TRBV5-8 and TRBJ1-5, with 7 positions matching TRBD1. Germline CDR1 is SGHTS and CDR2 is YDEGEE. This CDR3 region has 17 residues. Losses at the gene ends were 1 base for V and 2 bases for J; bases not matched to a gene: 9.

The V call is TRBV6-2 or TRBV6-3, the J call TRBJ1-5; D not resolved. V lost 1 base, J lost 0 bases, and 16 bases lay in between. Per the germline V gene, CDR1 is MNHEY and CDR2 is SVGEGT. CDR3 length: 18 residues. The CDR3 reads CASSYLRRRLDSNQPQHF. DNA for the CDR3: TGTGCCAGCAGTTACTTACGGCGGCGGCTAGATAGCAATCAGCCCCAGCATTTT.

This chain uses TRBV14 with TRBJ2-1; possibly TRBD2 for D (6 bases). This CDR3 contains 14 residues. The germline V gene has CDR1 SGHDN and CDR2 FVKESK. Trimming pared 4 bases from V and 10 bases from J, leaving 17 bases between. CDR3 residues: CASSLERVMAEQFF. CDR3 nucleotides: TGTGCCAGCAGCCTCGAGCGGGTTATGGCGGAGCAGTTCTTC.

The J gene is TRBJ1-3, the V gene TRBV4-2; D gene unclear. The ends were cut back, 0 bases at V and 7 bases at J, with 4 bases in the middle. Germline assignment: CDR1 LGHNA and CDR2 YNFKEQ. The CDR3 extends over 12 amino acids. As DNA, the CDR3 is TGTGCCAGCAGCCAAGAACAGAACACCATATATTTT. Protein: CASSQEQNTIYF.

The rearrangement links TRBV6-6 to TRBJ2-1; 10 bases are a match to TRBD1. The length of the CDR3 is 16 residues. V lost 0 bases, J lost 4 bases, and 3 bases stayed unmatched. Per the germline V gene, CDR1 is MNHNY and CDR2 is SVGAGI (reference sequence). This chain's CDR3 is CASSYSLGQGYNEQFF. In DNA, the CDR3 is TGTGCCAGCAGTTACTCTCTGGGACAGGGGTACAATGAGCAGTTCTTC.